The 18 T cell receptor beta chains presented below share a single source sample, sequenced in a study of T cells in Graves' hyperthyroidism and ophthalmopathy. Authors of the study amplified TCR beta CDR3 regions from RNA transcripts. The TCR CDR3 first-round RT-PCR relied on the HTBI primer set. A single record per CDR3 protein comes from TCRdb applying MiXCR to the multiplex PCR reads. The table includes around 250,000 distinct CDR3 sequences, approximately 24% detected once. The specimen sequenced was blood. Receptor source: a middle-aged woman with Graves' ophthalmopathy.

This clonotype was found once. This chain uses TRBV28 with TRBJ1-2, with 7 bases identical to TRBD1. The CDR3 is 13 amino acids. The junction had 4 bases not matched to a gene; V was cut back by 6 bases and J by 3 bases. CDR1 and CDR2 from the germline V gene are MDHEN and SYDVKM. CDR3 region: CASRRDSDYGYTF. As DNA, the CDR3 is TGTGCCAGCAGAAGGGACAGTGACTATGGCTACACCTTC.

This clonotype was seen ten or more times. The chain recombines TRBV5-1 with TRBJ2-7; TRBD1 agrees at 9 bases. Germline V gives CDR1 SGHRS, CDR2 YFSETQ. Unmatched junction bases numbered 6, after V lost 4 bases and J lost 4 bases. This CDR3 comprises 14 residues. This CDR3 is CASSPGTGYYEQYF. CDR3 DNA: TGCGCCAGCAGCCCCGGGACAGGGTATTACGAGCAGTACTTC.

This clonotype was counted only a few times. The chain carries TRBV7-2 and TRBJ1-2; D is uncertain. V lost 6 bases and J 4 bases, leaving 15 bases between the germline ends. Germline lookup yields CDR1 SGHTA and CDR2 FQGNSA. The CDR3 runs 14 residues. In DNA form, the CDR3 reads TGTGCCAGCAGTCCTCCGGGTCGTGGCTATGGCTACACCTTC. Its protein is CASSPPGRGYGYTF.

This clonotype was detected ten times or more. The CDR3 DNA sequence: TGTGCCAGCAACCCGCATCCATGGACAGGGGAATCCACTGGAAACACCATATATTTT. Residues: CASNPHPWTGESTGNTIYF. The rearrangement links TRBV6-4 to TRBJ1-3; 9 positions match TRBD1. V dropped 7 bases and J dropped 2; count of bases not matched to a gene: 18. CDR1 MRHNA and CDR2 SNTAGT come from the germline V gene. This CDR3 region has 19 residues.

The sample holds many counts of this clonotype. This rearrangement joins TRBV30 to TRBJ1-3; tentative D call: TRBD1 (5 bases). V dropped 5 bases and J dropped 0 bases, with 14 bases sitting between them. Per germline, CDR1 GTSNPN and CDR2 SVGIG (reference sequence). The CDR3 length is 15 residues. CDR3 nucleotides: TGTGCCTGGGAGAATTGGGGGGACTCTGGAAACACCATATATTTT. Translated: CAWENWGDSGNTIYF.

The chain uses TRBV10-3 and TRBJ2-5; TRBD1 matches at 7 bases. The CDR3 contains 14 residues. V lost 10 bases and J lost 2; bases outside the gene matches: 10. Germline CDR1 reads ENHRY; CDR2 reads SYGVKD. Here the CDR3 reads CATRTTGRQETQYF. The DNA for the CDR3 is TGTGCCACCCGGACGACAGGGAGACAAGAGACCCAGTACTTC.

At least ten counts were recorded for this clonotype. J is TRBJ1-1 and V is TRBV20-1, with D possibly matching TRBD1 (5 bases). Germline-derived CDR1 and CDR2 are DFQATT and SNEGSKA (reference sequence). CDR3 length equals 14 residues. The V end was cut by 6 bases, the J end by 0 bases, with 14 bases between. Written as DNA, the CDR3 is TGCAGTGCCCCAGGGTTCGGAATGAACACTGAAGCTTTCTTT. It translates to CSAPGFGMNTEAFF.

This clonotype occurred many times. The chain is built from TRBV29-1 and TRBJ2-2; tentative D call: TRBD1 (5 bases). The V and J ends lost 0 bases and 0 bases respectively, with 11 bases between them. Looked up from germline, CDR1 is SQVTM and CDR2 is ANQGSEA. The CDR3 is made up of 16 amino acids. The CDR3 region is CSVEDKTVPNTGELFF. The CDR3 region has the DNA TGCAGCGTTGAAGACAAGACAGTTCCGAACACCGGGGAGCTGTTTTTT.

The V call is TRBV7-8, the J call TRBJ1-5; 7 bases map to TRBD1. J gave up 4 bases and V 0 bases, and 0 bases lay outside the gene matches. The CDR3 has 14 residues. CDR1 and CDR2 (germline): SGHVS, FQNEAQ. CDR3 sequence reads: CASSLADRNQPQHF. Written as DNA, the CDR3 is TGTGCCAGCAGCTTAGCGGACAGGAATCAGCCCCAGCATTTT.

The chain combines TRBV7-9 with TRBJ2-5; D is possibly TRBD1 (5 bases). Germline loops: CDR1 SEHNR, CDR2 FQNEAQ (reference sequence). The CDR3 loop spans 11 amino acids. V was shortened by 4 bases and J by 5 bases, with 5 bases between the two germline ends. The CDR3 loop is CASSWGETQYF. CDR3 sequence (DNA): TGTGCCAGCAGCTGGGGCGAGACCCAGTACTTC.

This CDR3 reads CASRSSRTSRSSSYEQYF. The CDR3, as DNA: TGTGCCAGCAGGTCAAGTCGGACTAGCCGGTCGAGCTCCTACGAGCAGTACTTC. The chain uses TRBV12-3 or TRBV12-4 and TRBJ2-7; 8 bases align to TRBD2. Unmatched junction bases numbered 16, after V lost 6 bases and J lost 0 bases. The CDR3 contains 18 residues.

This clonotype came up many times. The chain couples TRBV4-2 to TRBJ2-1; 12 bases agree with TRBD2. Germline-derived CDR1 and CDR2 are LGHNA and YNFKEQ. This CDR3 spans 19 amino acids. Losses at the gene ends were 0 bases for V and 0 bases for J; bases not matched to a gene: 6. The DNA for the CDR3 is TGTGCCAGCAGCCAAGACCATCCGACTAGCGGGAGCTCCTACAATGAGCAGTTCTTC. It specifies CASSQDHPTSGSSYNEQFF.

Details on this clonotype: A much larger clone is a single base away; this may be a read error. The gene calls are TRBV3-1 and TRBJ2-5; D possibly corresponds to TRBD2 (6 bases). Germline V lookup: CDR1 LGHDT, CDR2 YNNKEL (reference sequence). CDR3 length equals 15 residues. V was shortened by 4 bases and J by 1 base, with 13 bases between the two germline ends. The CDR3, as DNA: TGTGCCAGCAGCCCAGCTATGGGACTCCAAGAGACCCAGTACTTC. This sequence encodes CASSPAMGLQETQYF.

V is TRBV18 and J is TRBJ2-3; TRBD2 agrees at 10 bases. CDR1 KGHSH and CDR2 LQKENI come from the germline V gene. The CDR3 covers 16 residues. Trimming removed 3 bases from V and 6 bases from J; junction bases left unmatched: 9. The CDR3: CASSPGLAQVSDTQYF. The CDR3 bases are TGTGCCAGCTCACCGGGACTAGCGCAAGTTTCGGATACGCAGTATTTT.

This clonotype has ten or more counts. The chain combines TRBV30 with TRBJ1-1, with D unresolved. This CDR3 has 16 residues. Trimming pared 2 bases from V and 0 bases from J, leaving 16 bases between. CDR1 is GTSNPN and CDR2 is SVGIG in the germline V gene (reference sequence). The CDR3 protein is CAWSWGRAGMNTEAFF. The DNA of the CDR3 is TGTGCCTGGAGTTGGGGTCGGGCGGGAATGAACACTGAAGCTTTCTTT.

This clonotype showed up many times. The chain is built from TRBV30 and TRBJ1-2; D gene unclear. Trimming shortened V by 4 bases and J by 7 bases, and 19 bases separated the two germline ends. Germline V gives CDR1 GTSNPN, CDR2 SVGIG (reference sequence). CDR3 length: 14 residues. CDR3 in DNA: TGTGCCTGGAAGGGTCCGGGAGGCACGGGTGGCTACACCTTC. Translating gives CAWKGPGGTGGYTF.

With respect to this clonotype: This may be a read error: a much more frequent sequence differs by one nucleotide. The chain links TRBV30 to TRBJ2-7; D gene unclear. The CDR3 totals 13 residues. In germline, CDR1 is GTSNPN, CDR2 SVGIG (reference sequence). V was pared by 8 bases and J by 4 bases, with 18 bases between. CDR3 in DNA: TGTGCCCCTTTCTCTAGAGGTTTATACGAGCAGTACTTC. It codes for CAPFSRGLYEQYF. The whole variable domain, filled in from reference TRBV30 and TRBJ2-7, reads SQTIHQWPATLVQPVGSPLSLECTVEGTSNPNLYWYRQAAGRGLQLLFYSVGIGQISSEVPQNLSASRPQDRQFILSSKKLLLSDSGFYLCAPFSRGLYEQYFGPGTRLTVT.

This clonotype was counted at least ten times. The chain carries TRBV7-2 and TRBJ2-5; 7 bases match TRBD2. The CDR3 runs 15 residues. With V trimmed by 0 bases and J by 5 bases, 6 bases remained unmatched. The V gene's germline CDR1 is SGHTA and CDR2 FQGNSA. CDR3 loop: CASSLAFVGGETQYF. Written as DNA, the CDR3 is TGTGCCAGCAGCTTAGCATTTGTGGGAGGGGAGACCCAGTACTTC.